This T cell receptor beta chain was found in a study of technical replicates of blood from a handful of donors. V dropped 5 bases and J dropped 5; count of bases not matched to a gene: 17. Germline values: CDR1 MGHRA, CDR2 YSYEKL. The CDR3 contains 17 residues. Using immunoSEQ multiplex PCR, the repertoire was profiled, and TCRdb retains in-frame clones only, with some absent. The sample carries tens of thousands of clones, just over 90% recorded once. The sample was PBMCs. This clonotype was sampled from a human donor in good health. Some clones in this sample may be carry-over from other donors' samples. The V and J genes are TRBV4-1 and TRBJ1-1, with 7 positions matching TRBD1. The CDR3 sequence: CASSRAGGRGPGTEAFF. The CDR3 nucleotides are TGCGCCAGCAGCAGAGCAGGGGGGCGGGGACCGGGAACTGAAGCTTTCTTT.